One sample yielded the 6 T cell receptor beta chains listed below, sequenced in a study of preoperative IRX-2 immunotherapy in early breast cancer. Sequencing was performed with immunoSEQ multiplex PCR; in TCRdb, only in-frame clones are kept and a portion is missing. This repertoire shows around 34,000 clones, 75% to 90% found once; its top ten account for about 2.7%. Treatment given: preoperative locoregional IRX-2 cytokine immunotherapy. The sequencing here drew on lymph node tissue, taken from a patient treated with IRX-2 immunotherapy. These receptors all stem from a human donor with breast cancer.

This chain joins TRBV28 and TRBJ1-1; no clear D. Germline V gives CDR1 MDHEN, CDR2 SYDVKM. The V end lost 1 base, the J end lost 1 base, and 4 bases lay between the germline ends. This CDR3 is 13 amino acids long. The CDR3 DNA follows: TGTGCCAGCAGTTTATCGGGGAACACTGAAGCTTTCTTT. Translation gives CASSLSGNTEAFF.

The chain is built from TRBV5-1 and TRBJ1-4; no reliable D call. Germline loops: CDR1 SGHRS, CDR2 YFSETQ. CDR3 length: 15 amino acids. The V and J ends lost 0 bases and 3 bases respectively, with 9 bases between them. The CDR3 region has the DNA TGCGCCAGCAGCTTGGATGGGATGGCTAATGAAAAACTGTTTTTT. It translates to CASSLDGMANEKLFF.

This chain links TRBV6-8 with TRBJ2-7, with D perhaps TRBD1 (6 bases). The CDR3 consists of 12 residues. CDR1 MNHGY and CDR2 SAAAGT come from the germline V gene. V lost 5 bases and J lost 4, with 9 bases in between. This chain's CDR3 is CASSHREYEQYF. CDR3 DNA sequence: TGTGCCAGCAGTCACAGGGAGTACGAGCAGTACTTC.

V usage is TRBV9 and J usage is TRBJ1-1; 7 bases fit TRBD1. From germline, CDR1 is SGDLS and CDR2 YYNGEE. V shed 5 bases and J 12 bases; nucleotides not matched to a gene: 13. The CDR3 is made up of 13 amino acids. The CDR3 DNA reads TGTGCCAGCAGGACGGGAATCGACAGGGACACTTTCTTT. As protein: CASRTGIDRDTFF.

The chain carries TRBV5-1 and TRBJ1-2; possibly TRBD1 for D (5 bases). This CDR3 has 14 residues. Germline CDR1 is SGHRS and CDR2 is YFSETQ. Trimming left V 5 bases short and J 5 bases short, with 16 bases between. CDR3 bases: TGCGCCAGCAGTAGGACACCGGGGGATTATGGCTACACCTTC. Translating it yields CASSRTPGDYGYTF.

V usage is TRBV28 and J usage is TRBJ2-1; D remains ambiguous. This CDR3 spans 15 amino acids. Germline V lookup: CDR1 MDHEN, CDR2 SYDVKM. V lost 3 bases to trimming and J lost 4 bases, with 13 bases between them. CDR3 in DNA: TGTGCCAGCAGTTTTTCTACGGACGGATACAATGAGCAGTTCTTC. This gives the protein CASSFSTDGYNEQFF.